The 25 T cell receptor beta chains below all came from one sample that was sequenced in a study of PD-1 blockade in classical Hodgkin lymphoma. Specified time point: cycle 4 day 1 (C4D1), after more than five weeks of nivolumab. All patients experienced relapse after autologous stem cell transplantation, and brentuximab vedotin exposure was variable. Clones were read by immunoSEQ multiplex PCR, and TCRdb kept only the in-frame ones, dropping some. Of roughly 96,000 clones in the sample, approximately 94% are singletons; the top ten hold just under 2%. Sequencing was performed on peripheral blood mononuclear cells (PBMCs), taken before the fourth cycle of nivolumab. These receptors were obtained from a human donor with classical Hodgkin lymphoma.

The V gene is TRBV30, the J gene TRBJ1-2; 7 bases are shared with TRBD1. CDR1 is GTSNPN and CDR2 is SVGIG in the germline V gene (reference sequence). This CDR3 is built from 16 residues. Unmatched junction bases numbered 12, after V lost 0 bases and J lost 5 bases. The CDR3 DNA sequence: TGTGCCTGGAGTGTACTGGGGACAGCGAAACTTTATGGCTACACCTTC. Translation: CAWSVLGTAKLYGYTF. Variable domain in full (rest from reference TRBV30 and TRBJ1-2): SQTIHQWPATLVQPVGSPLSLECTVEGTSNPNLYWYRQAAGRGLQLLFYSVGIGQISSEVPQNLSASRPQDRQFILSSKKLLLSDSGFYLCAWSVLGTAKLYGYTFGSGTRLTVV.

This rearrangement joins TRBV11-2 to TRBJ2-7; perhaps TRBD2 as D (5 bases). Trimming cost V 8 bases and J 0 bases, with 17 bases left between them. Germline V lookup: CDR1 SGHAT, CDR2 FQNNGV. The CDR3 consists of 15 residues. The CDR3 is CASRPRGRGSYEQYF. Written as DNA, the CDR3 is TGTGCCAGCCGCCCGAGAGGTCGGGGCTCCTACGAGCAGTACTTC.

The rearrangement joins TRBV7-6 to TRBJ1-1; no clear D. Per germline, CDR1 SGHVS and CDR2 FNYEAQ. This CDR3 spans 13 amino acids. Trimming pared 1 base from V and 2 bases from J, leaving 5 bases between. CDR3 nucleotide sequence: TGTGCCAGCAGCTTAGATCACAACACTGAAGCTTTCTTT. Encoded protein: CASSLDHNTEAFF.

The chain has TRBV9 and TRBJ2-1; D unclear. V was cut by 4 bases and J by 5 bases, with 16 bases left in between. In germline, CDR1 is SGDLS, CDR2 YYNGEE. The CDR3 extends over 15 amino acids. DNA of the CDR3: TGTGCCAGCAGCTTGGGGATTCTGGCCCACAATGAGCAGTTCTTC. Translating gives CASSLGILAHNEQFF.

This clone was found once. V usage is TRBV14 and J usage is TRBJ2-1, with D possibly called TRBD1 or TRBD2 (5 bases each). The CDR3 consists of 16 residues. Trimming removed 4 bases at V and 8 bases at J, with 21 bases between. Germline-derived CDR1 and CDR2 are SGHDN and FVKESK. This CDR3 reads CASSRPRGRFEDEQFF. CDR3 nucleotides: TGTGCCAGCAGCCGTCCTCGGGGCAGGTTTGAGGATGAGCAGTTCTTC.

The CDR3 DNA reads TGTGCCAGCAGGTTAACGGGTTATAGCAATCAGCCCCAGCATTTT. Translation: CASRLTGYSNQPQHF. V gene TRBV28 combines with J gene TRBJ1-5; the D is unclear. Per germline, CDR1 MDHEN and CDR2 SYDVKM. This CDR3 is 15 amino acids long. The V and J ends lost 6 bases and 0 bases respectively, with 12 bases between them.

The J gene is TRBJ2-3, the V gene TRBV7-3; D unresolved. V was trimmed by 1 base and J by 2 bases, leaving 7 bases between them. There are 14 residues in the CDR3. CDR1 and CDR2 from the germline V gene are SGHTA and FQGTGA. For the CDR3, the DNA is TGTGCCAGCAGCTTAAATGGGTACACAGATACGCAGTATTTT. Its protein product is CASSLNGYTDTQYF.

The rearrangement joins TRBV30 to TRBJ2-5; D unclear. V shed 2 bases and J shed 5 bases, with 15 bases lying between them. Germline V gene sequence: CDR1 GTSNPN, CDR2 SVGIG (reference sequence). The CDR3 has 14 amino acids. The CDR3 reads CAWSPDWRVETQYF. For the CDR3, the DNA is TGTGCCTGGAGTCCAGACTGGAGAGTTGAGACCCAGTACTTC.

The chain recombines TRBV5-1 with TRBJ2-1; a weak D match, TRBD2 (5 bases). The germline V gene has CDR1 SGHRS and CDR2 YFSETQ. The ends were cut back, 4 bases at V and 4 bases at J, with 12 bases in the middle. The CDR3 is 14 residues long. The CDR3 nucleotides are TGCGCCAGCAGCCCCCTGAGCGGATACAATGAGCAGTTCTTC. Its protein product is CASSPLSGYNEQFF.

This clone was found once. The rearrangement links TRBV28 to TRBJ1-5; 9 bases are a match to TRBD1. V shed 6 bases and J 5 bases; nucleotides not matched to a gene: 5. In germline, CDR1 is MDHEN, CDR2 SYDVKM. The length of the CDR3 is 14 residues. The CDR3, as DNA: TGTGCCAGCAGCCCGACAGGGGGGCATCAGCCCCAGCATTTT. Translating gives CASSPTGGHQPQHF.

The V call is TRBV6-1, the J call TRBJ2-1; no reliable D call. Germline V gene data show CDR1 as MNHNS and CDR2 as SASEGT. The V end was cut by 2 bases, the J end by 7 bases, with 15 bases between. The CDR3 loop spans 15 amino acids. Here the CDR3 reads CASSENPRVRNEQFF. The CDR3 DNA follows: TGTGCCAGCAGTGAAAACCCGAGAGTCAGGAATGAGCAGTTCTTC.

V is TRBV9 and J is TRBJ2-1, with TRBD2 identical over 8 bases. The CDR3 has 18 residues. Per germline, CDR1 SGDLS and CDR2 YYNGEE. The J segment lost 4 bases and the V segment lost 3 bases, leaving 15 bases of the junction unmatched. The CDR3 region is CASSGHLAGEPRYNEQFF. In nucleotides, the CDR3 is TGTGCCAGCAGCGGACACCTAGCGGGCGAGCCGAGGTACAATGAGCAGTTCTTC.

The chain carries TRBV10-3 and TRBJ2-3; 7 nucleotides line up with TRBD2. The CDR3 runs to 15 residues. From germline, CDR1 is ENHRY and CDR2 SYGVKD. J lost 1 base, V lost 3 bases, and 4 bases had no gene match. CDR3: CAISDVAGGTDTQYF. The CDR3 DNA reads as TGTGCCATCAGTGACGTAGCGGGTGGCACAGATACGCAGTATTTT.

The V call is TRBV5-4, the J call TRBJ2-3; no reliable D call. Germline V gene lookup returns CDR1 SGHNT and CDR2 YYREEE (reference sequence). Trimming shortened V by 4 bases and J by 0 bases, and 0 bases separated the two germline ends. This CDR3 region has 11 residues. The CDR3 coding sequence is TGTGCCAGCAGCAGCACAGATACGCAGTATTTT. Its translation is CASSSTDTQYF.

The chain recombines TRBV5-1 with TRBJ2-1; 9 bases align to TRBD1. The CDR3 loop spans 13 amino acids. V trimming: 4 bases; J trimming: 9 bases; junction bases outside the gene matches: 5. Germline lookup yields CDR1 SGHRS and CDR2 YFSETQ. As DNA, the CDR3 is TGCGCCAGCAGCGAGGGACAGGGCCTTGAGCAGTTCTTC. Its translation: CASSEGQGLEQFF.

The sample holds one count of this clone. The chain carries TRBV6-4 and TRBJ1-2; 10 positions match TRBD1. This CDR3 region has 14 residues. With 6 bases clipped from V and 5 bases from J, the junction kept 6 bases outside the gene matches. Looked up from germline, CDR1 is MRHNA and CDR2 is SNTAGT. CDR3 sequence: CASSIGQGGYGYTF. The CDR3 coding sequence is TGTGCCAGCAGCATTGGACAGGGGGGTTATGGCTACACCTTC.

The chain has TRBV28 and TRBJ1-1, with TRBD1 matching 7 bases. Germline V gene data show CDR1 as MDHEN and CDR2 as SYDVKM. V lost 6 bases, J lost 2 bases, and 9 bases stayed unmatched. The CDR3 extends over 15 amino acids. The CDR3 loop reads CASRTTGTANTEAFF. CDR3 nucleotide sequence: TGTGCCAGCAGGACTACCGGGACAGCTAACACTGAAGCTTTCTTT.

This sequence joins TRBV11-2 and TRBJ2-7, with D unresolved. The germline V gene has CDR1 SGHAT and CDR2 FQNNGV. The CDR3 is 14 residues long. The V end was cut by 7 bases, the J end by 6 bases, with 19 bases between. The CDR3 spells CASTPIKSPFEQYF. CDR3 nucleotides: TGTGCCAGCACCCCGATCAAGTCTCCATTCGAGCAGTACTTC.

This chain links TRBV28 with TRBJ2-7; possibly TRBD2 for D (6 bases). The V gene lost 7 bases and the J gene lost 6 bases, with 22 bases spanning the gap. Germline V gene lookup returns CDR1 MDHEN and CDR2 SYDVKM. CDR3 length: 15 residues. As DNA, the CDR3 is TGTGCCAGCAACCCGGCTGGGGGGAGTCGGGGCGAGCAGTACTTC. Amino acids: CASNPAGGSRGEQYF.

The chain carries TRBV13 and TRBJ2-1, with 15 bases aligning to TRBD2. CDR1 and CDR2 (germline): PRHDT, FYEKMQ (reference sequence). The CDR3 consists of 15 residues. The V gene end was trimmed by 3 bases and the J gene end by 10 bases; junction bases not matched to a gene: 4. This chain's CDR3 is CASSLRTSGRDEQFF. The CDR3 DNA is TGTGCCAGCAGCTTGAGGACTAGCGGGAGGGACGAGCAGTTCTTC.

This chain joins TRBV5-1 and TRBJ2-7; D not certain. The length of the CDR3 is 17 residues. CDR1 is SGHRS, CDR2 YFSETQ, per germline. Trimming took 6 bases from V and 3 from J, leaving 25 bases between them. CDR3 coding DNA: TGCGCCAGCAAACCCGCGGCCCCCGGAGATTCCTACTACGAGCAGTACTTC. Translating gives CASKPAAPGDSYYEQYF.

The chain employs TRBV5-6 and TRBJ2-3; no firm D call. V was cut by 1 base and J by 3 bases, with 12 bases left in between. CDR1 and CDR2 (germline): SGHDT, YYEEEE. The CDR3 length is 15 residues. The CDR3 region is CASSLPQIGTDTQYF. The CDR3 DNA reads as TGTGCCAGCAGCTTGCCTCAGATAGGGACAGATACGCAGTATTTT.

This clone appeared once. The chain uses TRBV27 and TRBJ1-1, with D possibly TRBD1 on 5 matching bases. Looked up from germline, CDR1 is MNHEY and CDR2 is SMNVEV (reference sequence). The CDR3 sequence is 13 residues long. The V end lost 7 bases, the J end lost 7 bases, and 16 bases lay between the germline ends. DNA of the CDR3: TGTGCCAGCAAAATCGGACAAAGAGGTGAAGCTTTCTTT. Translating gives CASKIGQRGEAFF.

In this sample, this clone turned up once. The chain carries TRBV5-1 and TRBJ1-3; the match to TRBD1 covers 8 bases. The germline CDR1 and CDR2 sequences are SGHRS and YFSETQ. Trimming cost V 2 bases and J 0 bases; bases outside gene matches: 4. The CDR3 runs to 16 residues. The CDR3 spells CASSLTGGASGNTIYF. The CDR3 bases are TGCGCCAGCAGCTTAACAGGGGGGGCCTCTGGAAACACCATATATTTT.

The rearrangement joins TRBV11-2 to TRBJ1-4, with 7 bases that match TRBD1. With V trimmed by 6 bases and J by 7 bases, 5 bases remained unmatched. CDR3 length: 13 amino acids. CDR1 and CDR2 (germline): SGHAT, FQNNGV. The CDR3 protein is CASREDRAEKLFF. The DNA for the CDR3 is TGTGCCAGCAGAGAAGACAGGGCTGAAAAACTGTTTTTT.